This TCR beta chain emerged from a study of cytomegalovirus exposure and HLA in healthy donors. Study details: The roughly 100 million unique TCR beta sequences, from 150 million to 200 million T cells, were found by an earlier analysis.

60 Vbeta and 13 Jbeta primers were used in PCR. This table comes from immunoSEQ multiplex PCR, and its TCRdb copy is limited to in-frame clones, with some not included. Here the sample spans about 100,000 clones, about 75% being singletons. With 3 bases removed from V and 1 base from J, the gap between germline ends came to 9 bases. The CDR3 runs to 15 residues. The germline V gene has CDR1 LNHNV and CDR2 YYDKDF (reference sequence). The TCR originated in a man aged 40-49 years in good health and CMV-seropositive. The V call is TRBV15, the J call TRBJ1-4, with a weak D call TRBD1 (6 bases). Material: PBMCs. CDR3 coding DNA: TGTGCCACCAGCAGGGGGACACAAACTAATGAAAAACTGTTTTTT. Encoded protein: CATSRGTQTNEKLFF.